The 6 T cell receptor beta chains below all came from one sample that was sequenced in a study of T cell responses to AZD1222 COVID-19 vaccine (dated by TCRdb to about 2021). Sample time point, as interpreted from the label and publication: about 28 days (+/-7) after the second vaccine dose. This sample's treatment or condition label indicates: meningococcal conjugate vaccine given as trial control. Library prep was done by the immunoSEQ multiplex PCR assay. TCRdb carries this immuneACCESS record with in-frame sequences only. Its versions omit some clonotypes, under half of them owing to an unresolved V gene in the studies checked, with the rest unexplained. This sample holds about 200,000 clones; 90% to 95% were observed only once. The ten most abundant clones make up about 4% of the sample. Here the sequenced sample was peripheral blood, taken 28 days after the second dose of the MenACWY control vaccine. The origin of the receptors is an adult who received the MenACWY meningococcal vaccine as a control.

For this clone: Other nucleotide sequences from this sample produce the same CDR3. The chain carries TRBV7-9 and TRBJ1-1; the D gene is possibly TRBD1 (5 bases). This CDR3 comprises 15 residues. Germline CDR1 reads SEHNR; CDR2 reads FQNEAQ (reference sequence). Between the trimmed V and J ends, which lost 0 bases and 3 bases, there was a span of 11 bases. CDR3 loop: CASSLAVGEDTEAFF. The CDR3 DNA is TGTGCCAGCAGCTTAGCTGTGGGGGAAGACACTGAAGCTTTCTTT.

The genes are TRBV3-1 (or the pseudogene TRBV3-2) and TRBJ2-7; D is unclear. Germline assignment: CDR1 LGHDT and CDR2 YNNKEL (reference sequence). Deletions cut 4 bases from V and 2 bases from J, with 21 bases between. This CDR3 spans 17 amino acids. The CDR3 sequence: CASSPRIDSVRPYEQYF. The DNA for the CDR3 is TGTGCCAGCAGCCCGAGAATCGATTCCGTAAGACCCTACGAGCAGTACTTC.

The V gene is TRBV5-1, the J gene TRBJ1-1; 8 bases align to TRBD1. The CDR3 length is 17 residues. J lost 1 base, V lost 0 bases, and 8 bases had no gene match. CDR1 is SGHRS and CDR2 is YFSETQ in the germline V gene. In nucleotides, the CDR3 is TGCGCCAGCAGCTTGGTCCCCCCCGGGACAGGGAACACTGAAGCTTTCTTT. The encoded protein is CASSLVPPGTGNTEAFF.

The chain recombines TRBV10-2 with TRBJ2-7; the match to TRBD2 covers 13 bases. Unmatched junction bases numbered 5, after V lost 6 bases and J lost 6 bases. The CDR3 totals 14 residues. Germline CDR1 and CDR2: WSHSY and SAAADI. CDR3 nucleotides: TGCGCCAGCAGCGTTACTAGCGGGAGGGGCGAGCAGTACTTC. Encoded protein: CASSVTSGRGEQYF.

The chain links TRBV7-9 to TRBJ2-7; 7 bases line up with TRBD2. The CDR3 contains 12 residues. Germline lookup yields CDR1 SEHNR and CDR2 FQNEAQ (reference sequence). The V gene end was trimmed by 10 bases and the J gene end by 6 bases; junction bases not matched to a gene: 9. The DNA of the CDR3 is TGTGCCACGGGAGATAGCGGGTCCGAGCAGTACTTC. This encodes CATGDSGSEQYF.

The V call is TRBV30, the J call TRBJ1-2; the D gene is possibly TRBD1 (6 bases). Germline V gives CDR1 GTSNPN, CDR2 SVGIG (reference sequence). V dropped 0 bases and J dropped 3 bases, with 11 bases sitting between them. The CDR3 length is 14 residues. In nucleotides, the CDR3 is TGTGCCTGGAGTGTCCAGGGGCGGGACTATGGCTACACCTTC. This codes for CAWSVQGRDYGYTF.